This T cell receptor (beta chain) stems from a study of T cell changes during pregnancy in multiple sclerosis. Here immunoSEQ multiplex PCR was the method, and the copy in TCRdb shows in-frame clones only, minus some. The sample consists of around 40,000 clones, roughly 94% of them appearing once. The CDR3 consists of 16 residues. CDR1 and CDR2 (germline): SGHTA, FQGNSA. Germline trimming cut 5 bases from V and 6 bases from J; bases unmatched to any gene: 14. The sample here was CD4+ T cells from peripheral blood mononuclear cells, taken in the third trimester of pregnancy. The source of this sequence is a female donor with multiple sclerosis, enrolled in a pregnancy study. J is TRBJ2-3 and V is TRBV7-2; TRBD1 matches at 7 bases. This CDR3 reads CASSQGQTHLGDTQYF. The CDR3 bases are TGTGCCAGCAGCCAGGGACAGACCCACCTCGGGGATACGCAGTATTTT.